The 25 T cell receptor beta chains below were found in one sample sequenced in a study of post-analysis software for immune sequencing data. The study, taken as a whole, reports: The five TRBV segments detected at higher frequency in patients than in controls included TRBV5-6, TRBV5-1 and TRBV20-1.

No antigen is known for these receptors. cDNA libraries for TCR beta contained unique molecular identifiers. TCRdb used MiXCR to reprocess the PCR reads, holding one entry per CDR3 protein. The profile shows about 200,000 distinct CDR3 sequences, approximately 30% of them singletons. The specimen was blood. The source is a girl under 18 with multiple sclerosis.

This clonotype was detected many times. The chain couples TRBV10-3 to TRBJ2-1; TRBD2 matches at 11 bases. The germline V gene has CDR1 ENHRY and CDR2 SYGVKD. The CDR3 totals 15 residues. V lost 7 bases, J lost 8 bases, and 10 bases stayed unmatched. In DNA form, the CDR3 reads TGTGCCATCAAGACGACTAGCGGGATTGTGGATGAGCAGTTCTTC. Its translation: CAIKTTSGIVDEQFF.

This clonotype was seen at least ten times. The chain combines TRBV18 with TRBJ2-3; D unresolved. Germline V gene sequence: CDR1 KGHSH, CDR2 LQKENI. The ends were cut back, 6 bases at V and 0 bases at J, with 4 bases in the middle. CDR3 length equals 12 residues. For the CDR3, the DNA is TGTGCCAGCTCCACTAGCACAGATACGCAGTATTTT. This encodes CASSTSTDTQYF.

J is TRBJ2-5 and V is TRBV28; D not resolved. Trimming took off 5 bases at V and 2 bases at J, with 15 bases between the two ends. Germline V lookup: CDR1 MDHEN, CDR2 SYDVKM. The CDR3 is made up of 15 amino acids. As DNA, the CDR3 is TGTGCCAGCAGTATCCCACGAGAAGTACAAGAGACCCAGTACTTC. Its translation: CASSIPREVQETQYF.

This clonotype was seen many times. The chain has TRBV27 and TRBJ2-7; D perhaps matches TRBD2 (6 bases). Germline V lookup: CDR1 MNHEY, CDR2 SMNVEV (reference sequence). Trimming removed 7 bases at V and 5 bases at J, with 18 bases between. This CDR3 spans 14 amino acids. CDR3 sequence reads: CASTAGGPPNEQYF. The CDR3 bases are TGTGCCAGCACCGCCGGGGGACCGCCTAACGAGCAGTACTTC.

Concerning this clonotype: The junction and the germline gene differ at one end; a read error may be behind it. The gene calls are TRBV28 and TRBJ1-1; 11 bases align to TRBD1. Looked up from germline, CDR1 is MDHEN and CDR2 is SYDVKM. The CDR3 contains 15 residues. CDR3 coding DNA: TGTGCCGGCAGTACAGCGGGACAGGGGGAGAGTGAAGCTTTCTTT. Its protein is CAGSTAGQGESEAFF.

As concerns this clonotype: A read error may explain this, as a much larger clone is one base away. The chain links TRBV5-1 to TRBJ2-3; 9 bases agree with TRBD2. The germline gives CDR1 SGHRS, CDR2 YFSETQ. Trimming removed 6 bases from V and 3 bases from J; junction bases left unmatched: 5. The CDR3 runs to 14 residues. CDR3 loop: CASNATSGTDTQYF. The CDR3 coding sequence is TGCGCCAGCAACGCGACTAGCGGTACAGATACGCAGTATTTT.

This clonotype was observed a few times. V gene TRBV20-1 combines with J gene TRBJ1-4; no clear D gene. The length of the CDR3 is 14 residues. In germline, CDR1 is DFQATT, CDR2 SNEGSKA (reference sequence). Deletions cut 2 bases from V and 0 bases from J, with 7 bases between. This chain's CDR3 is CSARKVSTNEKLFF. The CDR3 bases are TGCAGTGCTAGAAAAGTGTCAACTAATGAAAAACTGTTTTTT.

The V call is TRBV7-8, the J call TRBJ2-1, with 12 bases matching TRBD2. The CDR3 is 16 amino acids. Germline V lookup: CDR1 SGHVS, CDR2 FQNEAQ. V trimming: 4 bases; J trimming: 6 bases; junction bases outside the gene matches: 7. The CDR3 DNA sequence: TGTGCCAGCAGCTCTCTAGCGGGAGGGGATCCCAATGAGCAGTTCTTC. Protein product: CASSSLAGGDPNEQFF.

In the case of this clonotype: A single base separates this from a much larger clone, so it may be a read error. The V call is TRBV20-1, the J call TRBJ2-7, with 10 bases aligning to TRBD2. CDR3 size: 15 residues. CDR1 DFQATT and CDR2 SNEGSKA come from the germline V gene (reference sequence). In DNA, the CDR3 is TGCAGGGCTCTCAGCGGGGGGGGTTCCTACAATGAGCAGTACTTC. Amino acids: CRALSGGGSYNEQYF.

This clonotype has a handful of counts. This clone may be a read error of a much larger clone one base away. The gene calls are TRBV7-8 and TRBJ2-1, with no clear D. Germline V gives CDR1 SGHVS, CDR2 FQNEAQ. Trimming shortened V by 5 bases and J by 14 bases, and 13 bases separated the two germline ends. This CDR3 contains 11 residues. CDR3 sequence: CASSVCETEFF. CDR3 bases: TGTGCCAGCAGCGTATGTGAGACGGAGTTCTTC.

This clonotype was seen just once. This chain links TRBV14 with TRBJ1-1; 9 bases match TRBD1. This CDR3 region has 14 residues. V dropped 4 bases and J dropped 9; count of bases not matched to a gene: 9. Germline CDR1 SGHDN, CDR2 FVKESK. The CDR3 DNA sequence: TGTGCCAGCAGCCGTCCGGGACAGGGTATACAAGCTTTCTTT. Amino acid sequence: CASSRPGQGIQAFF. The variable domain in full, with the rest retrieved from reference TRBV14 and TRBJ1-1, is EAGVTQFPSHSVIEKGQTVTLRCDPISGHDNLYWYRRVMGKEIKFLLHFVKESKQDESGMPNNRFLAERTGGTYSTLKVQPAELEDSGVYFCASSRPGQGIQAFFGQGTRLTVV.

In this sample, this clonotype turned up a few times. The J gene is TRBJ1-3, the V gene TRBV5-1, with D unresolved. V shed 4 bases and J shed 8 bases, with 13 bases lying between them. The germline CDR1 and CDR2 sequences are SGHRS and YFSETQ. This CDR3 region has 13 residues. The CDR3 DNA sequence: TGCGCCAGCAGCCCCCAGGAGGGCGACACCATATATTTT. This codes for CASSPQEGDTIYF.

As to this clonotype: This clone may be a read error of a much larger clone one base away. This chain links TRBV5-5 with TRBJ2-3; 7 bases are a match to TRBD2. The CDR3 extends over 13 amino acids. V lost 4 bases and J lost 4; bases outside the gene matches: 3. Germline CDR1 SGHKS, CDR2 YYEKEE (reference sequence). In DNA form, the CDR3 reads TGTGCCAGCAGCGGGGGGGGTCCAGATACGCAGTATTTT. It codes for CASSGGGPDTQYF.

This clonotype turned up a few times. A much bigger clone sits one base away, suggesting this may be a read error. The chain links TRBV6-2 or TRBV6-3 to TRBJ2-7, with a weak D call TRBD2 (6 bases). V lost 5 bases, J lost 3 bases, and 17 bases lay in between. There are 15 residues in the CDR3. Germline V CDR1 and CDR2: MNHEY, SVGEGT. DNA for the CDR3: TGTGCCAGCAGTGACCTAGCACGGGAGTGCTACGAGCAGTACTTC. Its translation: CASSDLARECYEQYF.

Only a few counts were recorded for this clonotype. The chain links TRBV5-1 to TRBJ2-1, with D possibly TRBD1 on 6 matching bases. CDR1 is SGHRS and CDR2 is YFSETQ in the germline V gene. The CDR3 length is 15 residues. V was cut by 2 bases and J by 8 bases, with 17 bases left in between. The chain's CDR3 is CASSLTRRPGDEQFF. The CDR3 nucleotides are TGCGCCAGCAGCTTAACTAGACGGCCAGGGGATGAGCAGTTCTTC.

This chain links TRBV6-6 with TRBJ1-2; D is ambiguous. Trimming took 0 bases from V and 0 from J, leaving 2 bases between them. This CDR3 is 13 amino acids long. Germline CDR1 reads MNHNY; CDR2 reads SVGAGI (reference sequence). The CDR3 reads CASSYSANYGYTF. DNA of the CDR3: TGTGCCAGCAGTTACTCAGCTAACTATGGCTACACCTTC.

The genes are TRBV5-1 and TRBJ1-6; D perhaps matches TRBD1 (5 bases). The CDR3 has 15 amino acids. V was clipped by 4 bases and J by 5 bases, with 13 bases between them. Germline assignment: CDR1 SGHRS and CDR2 YFSETQ. As DNA, the CDR3 is TGCGCCAGCAGCGTCAGGGAAGCCGATAATTCACCCCTCCACTTT. Protein: CASSVREADNSPLHF.

This sequence joins TRBV6-5 and TRBJ2-3; a weak D match, TRBD2 (7 bases). The CDR3 runs to 14 residues. Looked up from germline, CDR1 is MNHEY and CDR2 is SVGAGI. V was clipped by 6 bases and J by 0 bases, with 10 bases between them. CDR3 region: CASRGGTSTDTQYF. Written as DNA, the CDR3 is TGTGCCAGCAGGGGGGGGACAAGCACAGATACGCAGTATTTT.

This clonotype was observed many times. The chain links TRBV12-3 or TRBV12-4 to TRBJ2-1; D remains ambiguous. This CDR3 is built from 12 residues. V was shortened by 2 bases and J by 7 bases, with 6 bases between the two germline ends. The CDR3 DNA is TGTGCCAGCAGTTTAAGTGGTAATGAGCAGTTCTTC. It encodes CASSLSGNEQFF.

This rearrangement joins TRBV5-1 to TRBJ2-3; 9 nucleotides align to TRBD2. The CDR3 loop spans 15 amino acids. V dropped 1 base and J dropped 5; count of bases not matched to a gene: 5. The germline V gene encodes CDR1 SGHRS and CDR2 YFSETQ. The CDR3 sequence is CASSLLAGGQDTQYF. Written as DNA, the CDR3 is TGCGCCAGCAGCTTGCTCGCGGGGGGGCAAGATACGCAGTATTTT.

This clonotype has just a few counts. The chain recombines TRBV19 with TRBJ2-7; 8 nucleotides agree with TRBD1. Unmatched junction bases numbered 9, after V lost 5 bases and J lost 3 bases. The V gene's germline CDR1 is LNHDA and CDR2 SQIVND (reference sequence). This CDR3 has 15 residues. CDR3 nucleotide sequence: TGTGCCAGTAGTCCTGGGGGGACAGGCCTCTACGAGCAGTACTTC. It specifies CASSPGGTGLYEQYF.

As for this clonotype: A read error is possible here, since a much larger clone lies one base away. The chain joins TRBV12-5 to TRBJ1-2; D is unresolved. Germline CDR1 and CDR2: LGHNT and FRNRAP. The CDR3 spans 14 residues. CDR3 sequence reads: CASGLTVSNYGHTF. The CDR3 region has the DNA TGTGCTAGTGGTTTGACAGTCTCTAACTATGGCCACACCTTC.

The J gene is TRBJ1-1, the V gene TRBV12-3 or TRBV12-4, with a weak D call TRBD1 (6 bases). This CDR3 is built from 13 residues. V was trimmed by 8 bases and J by 7 bases, leaving 17 bases between them. CDR3: CASGQFTGFEAFF. The CDR3 region has the DNA TGTGCCAGCGGACAATTTACAGGGTTTGAAGCTTTCTTT.

In the case of this clonotype: A read error may produce the germline difference seen at one junction end. V usage is TRBV6-4 and J usage is TRBJ1-6, with D uncertain. Germline V gives CDR1 MRHNA, CDR2 SNTAGT. The CDR3 consists of 14 residues. The CDR3 here is CASSGTVFNSPPHF. DNA of the CDR3: TGTGCCAGCAGTGGAACAGTCTTCAATTCACCCCCCCACTTT.

The genes are TRBV20-1 and TRBJ2-5; the D gene is possibly TRBD2 (6 bases). TRBJ2-7 matches the DNA end more closely, so the J call is doubtful. The CDR3 totals 18 residues. Germline-derived CDR1 and CDR2 are DFQATT and SNEGSKA (reference sequence). The CDR3 sequence: CSARPKAIRDSPGYEQYF. The CDR3 bases are TGCAGTGCCAGACCAAAGGCCATTCGGGACTCCCCCGGCTACGAGCAGTACTTC.